This TCR beta chain was obtained from a study of CD8+CD57+ T cells in acquired aplastic anemia. Using genomic DNA as the template, TCR beta VDJ and CDR3 profiling was carried out. MiXCR, run by TCRdb on the reads, gives a single entry per CDR3 protein. The table lists 40,000 to 50,000 distinct CDR3 sequences, approximately 78% of them singletons. J gave up 3 bases and V 0 bases, and 15 bases lay outside the gene matches. Looked up from germline, CDR1 is MGHRA and CDR2 is YSYEKL. CDR3 size: 19 residues. The origin of this receptor is a human donor in good health, serving as a control. V usage is TRBV4-1 and J usage is TRBJ2-7, with TRBD1 identical over 9 bases. Sequenced: sorted CD4+, CD8+, or CD8+CD57+ T cells (not recorded which) from PBMCs. DNA of the CDR3: TGCGCCAGCAGCCAAGAGGGGGTAGGTCACAGGGGGCTGTTCTACGAGCAGTACTTC. Translated, it gives CASSQEGVGHRGLFYEQYF.